This TCR beta chain derives from a study of radiation and T cells in renal cell carcinoma. Findings and limits, study-wide: Baseline intratumoral clonotype presence is unknown without pretreatment biopsies. Irradiated tumors had higher TCR clonality than control tumors.

This CDR3 spans 16 amino acids. Germline CDR1 MDHEN, CDR2 SYDVKM. Germline trimming cut 4 bases from V and 4 bases from J; bases unmatched to any gene: 9. Concerning this clone: Its specificity is unknown.

Treatment specified: 15 Gy SBRT to primary tumor, nephrectomy 4 weeks later. Nephrectomy followed 15 Gy stereotactic body radiation by 4 weeks. Sequencing was performed with immunoSEQ multiplex PCR; in TCRdb, only in-frame clones are kept and a portion is missing. The sample includes about 18,000 clones, 55% of them seen just once. Sequencing used tumor tissue, obtained from a patient whose treatment included radiotherapy and nephrectomy. The clonotype was recovered from a man between 50 and 59 years old with renal cell carcinoma. The chain carries TRBV28 and TRBJ1-3, with TRBD1 matching over 8 bases. This CDR3 is CASSSRYRGTGNTIYF. The CDR3 DNA follows: TGTGCCAGCAGTTCCCGCTACAGGGGGACCGGAAACACCATATATTTT.